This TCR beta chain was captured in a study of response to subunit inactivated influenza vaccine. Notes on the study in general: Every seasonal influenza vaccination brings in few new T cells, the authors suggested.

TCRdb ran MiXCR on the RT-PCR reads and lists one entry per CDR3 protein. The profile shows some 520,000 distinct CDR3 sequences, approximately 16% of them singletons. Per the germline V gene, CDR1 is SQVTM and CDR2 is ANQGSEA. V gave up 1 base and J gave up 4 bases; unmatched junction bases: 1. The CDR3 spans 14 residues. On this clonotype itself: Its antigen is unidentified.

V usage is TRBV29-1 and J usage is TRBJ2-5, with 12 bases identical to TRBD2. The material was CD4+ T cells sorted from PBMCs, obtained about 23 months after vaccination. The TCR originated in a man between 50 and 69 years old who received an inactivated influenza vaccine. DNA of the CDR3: TGCAGCGTTGAAGGACTAGCGGGAGTAGAGACCCAGTACTTC. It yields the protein CSVEGLAGVETQYF.